This TCR beta chain was obtained from a study of blood T cell repertoires in COVID-19. In the study overall: Sites across the United States, Italy and Spain contributed samples from acute and convalescent COVID-19. T cells, B-cell-depleted T cells, or PBMCs provided the cDNA or gDNA that served as material.

J lost 7 bases, V lost 3 bases, and 2 bases had no gene match. The CDR3 is made up of 14 amino acids. Looked up from germline, CDR1 is SGHTA and CDR2 is FQGTGA. Methods used by the authors: Amplifying reference gene primers gave estimates of nucleated cell counts. This table comes from immunoSEQ multiplex PCR, and its TCRdb copy is limited to in-frame clones, with some not included. The DNA gave D and trimming, while V, J and clone size come from that table. The sample includes roughly 260,000 clones, 87% of them seen just once. The chain links TRBV7-3 to TRBJ2-3; TRBD1 aligns across 12 bases. The material sequenced was peripheral blood. This receptor was identified in a woman aged 45-65 years who had recovered from COVID-19. CDR3 DNA: TGTGCCAGCAGCTTGGGACAGGGGGCTTATACGCAGTATTTT. Translation gives CASSLGQGAYTQYF.